The clone carrying this TCR beta chain was seen many times. Its antigen remains unidentified. The source of the sample is a study of T cells in Graves' hyperthyroidism and ophthalmopathy. Points from the study as a whole: Blood also showed most of the thyroid clonotypes that were expanded above 0.001. Ophthalmopathy was told apart from stable hyperthyroidism by a 13 V-J model. Model predictions of ophthalmopathy came a median around 6.5 months before onset.

The CDR3 is made up of 16 amino acids. Trimming stripped 2 bases from V and 1 base from J, with 12 bases between. From germline, CDR1 is SNHLY and CDR2 FYNNEI. Template material for amplifying TCR beta CDR3 regions consisted of RNA transcripts. The TCR CDR3 first-round RT-PCR relied on the HTBI primer set. Each CDR3 protein gets one entry after TCRdb re-called the multiplex PCR reads with MiXCR. The sample holds 600,000 or so distinct CDR3 sequences, roughly 16% seen once. The sequencing input was blood. The receptor was isolated from a woman in her twenties or thirties with Graves' hyperthyroidism. V usage is TRBV2 and J usage is TRBJ1-5; the D is unclear. CDR3 loop: CASSEQTPTSNQPQHF. CDR3 nucleotide sequence: TGTGCCAGCAGTGAACAGACGCCCACGAGCAATCAGCCCCAGCATTTT.